This is a list of T cell receptor beta chains from one sample in a study of blood T cell repertoires in COVID-19. TCRdb's copy holds only in-frame clones and misses some; the assay was immunoSEQ multiplex PCR. This sample has approximately 270,000 clones, with about 90% found just once. Material for sequencing was peripheral blood. Source of these receptors: a man between 18 and 29 years old with active or convalescent COVID-19. The CDR3 runs from the conserved cysteine through the conserved F or W.

v_gene: TRBV28
j_gene: TRBJ2-7
CDR3aa: CASSSVGGEQYF

v_gene: TRBV10-3
j_gene: TRBJ1-1
CDR3aa: CAISGMGSGQGTNTEAFF

v_gene: TRBV16
j_gene: TRBJ2-4
CDR3aa: CASTVSKNIQYF

v_gene: TRBV28
j_gene: TRBJ2-7
CDR3aa: CASSREYREQYF

v_gene: TRBV7-7
j_gene: TRBJ2-1
CDR3aa: CASSATSVNEQFF

v_gene: TRBV5-1
j_gene: TRBJ1-1
CDR3aa: CASSSRQGRDTEAFF

v_gene: TRBV5-4
j_gene: TRBJ1-4
CDR3aa: CASSLGGTGYNEKLFF

v_gene: TRBV5-1
j_gene: TRBJ1-3
CDR3aa: CASSFRSSGNTIYF

v_gene: TRBV7-2
j_gene: TRBJ2-2
CDR3aa: CASSLAGFGTGELFF

v_gene: TRBV5-1
j_gene: TRBJ1-1
CDR3aa: CASSVEGVNTEAFF

v_gene: TRBV2
j_gene: TRBJ2-2
CDR3aa: CASRKLAGGGTGELFF

v_gene: TRBV13
j_gene: TRBJ2-5
CDR3aa: CASSHRTGAGRETQYF

v_gene: TRBV6-4
j_gene: TRBJ1-2
CDR3aa: CASSAEQGAYGYTF

v_gene: TRBV7-9
j_gene: TRBJ1-1
CDR3aa: CASTPRQGSTEAFF

v_gene: TRBV28
j_gene: TRBJ1-2
CDR3aa: CASSFGGNYGYTF

v_gene: TRBV7-9
j_gene: TRBJ1-2
CDR3aa: CASSLGEGAPYGYTF

v_gene: TRBV5-4
j_gene: TRBJ1-2
CDR3aa: CASSSWYRATTNYGYTF

v_gene: TRBV29-1
j_gene: TRBJ2-2
CDR3aa: CSVNRGGTGELFF

v_gene: TRBV4-2
j_gene: TRBJ1-1
CDR3aa: CASSQERGSNTEAFF

v_gene: TRBV12-5
j_gene: TRBJ1-6
CDR3aa: CASGLGQGSNSPLHF

v_gene: TRBV10-3
j_gene: TRBJ1-3
CDR3aa: CAISKAGTGLGNTIYF